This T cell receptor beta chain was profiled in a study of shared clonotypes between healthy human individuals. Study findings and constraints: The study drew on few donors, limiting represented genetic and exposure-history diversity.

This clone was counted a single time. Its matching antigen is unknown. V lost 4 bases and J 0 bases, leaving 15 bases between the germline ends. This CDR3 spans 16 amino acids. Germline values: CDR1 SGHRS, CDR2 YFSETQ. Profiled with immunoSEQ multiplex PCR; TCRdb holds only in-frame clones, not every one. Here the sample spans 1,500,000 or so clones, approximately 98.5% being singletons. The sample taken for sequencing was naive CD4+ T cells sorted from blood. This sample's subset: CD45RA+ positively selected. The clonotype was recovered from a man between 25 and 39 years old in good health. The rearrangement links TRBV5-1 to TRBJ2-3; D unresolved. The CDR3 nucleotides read TGCGCCAGCAGCCCGGGCCTGTACAGAAGCACAGATACGCAGTATTTT. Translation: CASSPGLYRSTDTQYF.